The 14 T cell receptor beta chains listed next were all sequenced from one sample in a study of blood T cell repertoires in COVID-19. Produced via immunoSEQ multiplex PCR; TCRdb's table is partial and in-frame only. The sample yields approximately 250,000 clones, more than 80% seen once. Sample: PBMCs or T cells enriched from blood (not recorded which). The receptors come from a woman aged 25-40 years with acute COVID-19.

V and J are TRBV24-1 and TRBJ2-1, with TRBD2 matching 14 bases. This CDR3 is built from 15 residues. The V gene end was trimmed by 4 bases and the J gene end by 10 bases; junction bases not matched to a gene: 5. Germline assignment: CDR1 KGHDR and CDR2 SFDVKD. In nucleotides, the CDR3 is TGTGCCACCAGTGACGGACTAGCGGGAGGTCGGGAGCAGTTCTTC. As protein: CATSDGLAGGREQFF.

The chain has TRBV27 and TRBJ1-2; TRBD1 is a possible D gene (5 bases). Germline CDR1 MNHEY, CDR2 SMNVEV (reference sequence). The CDR3 is 15 amino acids. The V end lost 7 bases, the J end lost 0 bases, and 15 bases lay between the germline ends. In nucleotides, the CDR3 is TGTGCCAGCACCCCCCGGGGGAATTCTAACTATGGCTACACCTTC. It translates to CASTPRGNSNYGYTF.

Only one count was recorded for this clone. The chain employs TRBV30 and TRBJ2-5; the D gene is possibly TRBD1 (6 bases). The V end lost 4 bases, the J end lost 5 bases, and 14 bases lay between the germline ends. Germline V gene data show CDR1 as GTSNPN and CDR2 as SVGIG (reference sequence). There are 13 residues in the CDR3. The CDR3 nucleotides read TGTGCCTGGAACCTGGGACACAGGGAGACCCAGTACTTC. This encodes CAWNLGHRETQYF.

The V gene is TRBV6-2 or TRBV6-3, the J gene TRBJ2-1, with 9 nucleotides matching TRBD2. CDR1 is MNHEY, CDR2 SVGEGT, per germline. The trim removed 2 bases at V and 4 bases at J, leaving 9 bases unmatched. The CDR3 length is 17 residues. CDR3: CASSYGGSGRVYNEQFF. As DNA, the CDR3 is TGTGCCAGCAGTTACGGAGGTAGCGGGAGAGTTTACAATGAGCAGTTCTTC.

This chain uses TRBV25-1 with TRBJ2-2; 8 nucleotides line up with TRBD1. The CDR3 is 18 residues long. Per germline, CDR1 MGHDK and CDR2 SYGVNS. After removal of 4 bases from V and 1 base from J, the junction contained 11 bases not matched to a gene. CDR3 nucleotide sequence: TGTGCCAGCAGTGGGGCCCAGCCGGGACAGGAGAACACCGGGGAGCTGTTTTTT. Residues: CASSGAQPGQENTGELFF. Variable domain in full (rest from reference TRBV25-1 and TRBJ2-2): EADIYQTPRYLVIGTGKKITLECSQTMGHDKMYWYQQDPGMELHLIHYSYGVNSTEKGDLSSESTVSRIRTEHFPLTLESARPSHTSQYLCASSGAQPGQENTGELFFGEGSRLTVL.

This clone was observed a single time. V usage is TRBV5-1 and J usage is TRBJ2-7; 12 nucleotides match TRBD1. The germline gives CDR1 SGHRS, CDR2 YFSETQ. This CDR3 has 16 amino acids. Trimming cost V 0 bases and J 6 bases; bases outside gene matches: 7. CDR3 sequence: CASSLEGTGGAGEQYF. CDR3 nucleotides: TGCGCCAGCAGCTTGGAAGGGACAGGGGGCGCGGGCGAGCAGTACTTC.

The J gene is TRBJ1-6, the V gene TRBV12-3 or TRBV12-4, with D possibly being TRBD1 (5 bases). CDR3 size: 13 residues. V was trimmed by 3 bases and J by 9 bases, leaving 9 bases between them. The CDR3 loop is CASSLGGISPLHF. In DNA form, the CDR3 reads TGTGCCAGCAGTTTGGGGGGAATTTCACCCCTCCACTTT.

The chain employs TRBV30 and TRBJ2-7, with 10 bases lining up with TRBD1. Trimming at V came to 1 base and at J to 2 bases, leaving 2 bases not matched to a gene. The CDR3 has 14 residues. Germline values: CDR1 GTSNPN, CDR2 SVGIG (reference sequence). The CDR3 loop is CAWSAGQGPYEQYF. The CDR3 nucleotides are TGTGCCTGGAGTGCGGGACAGGGGCCCTACGAGCAGTACTTC.

The chain recombines TRBV7-9 with TRBJ2-7; 7 bases fit TRBD1. CDR1 is SEHNR, CDR2 FQNEAQ, per germline (reference sequence). V shed 5 bases and J 3 bases; nucleotides not matched to a gene: 4. This CDR3 is built from 13 residues. CDR3 DNA sequence: TGTGCCAGCAGCCACAGGGACAGCTACGAGCAGTACTTC. Amino acids: CASSHRDSYEQYF.

The rearrangement uses TRBV28 and TRBJ2-1; TRBD2 agrees at 10 bases. The junction had 10 bases not matched to a gene; V was cut back by 6 bases and J by 8 bases. The CDR3 runs 15 residues. CDR1 and CDR2 from the germline V gene are MDHEN and SYDVKM. The CDR3 sequence: CASRVLAGEPHEQFF. The CDR3 DNA is TGTGCCAGCAGGGTCCTAGCGGGAGAGCCACATGAGCAGTTCTTC.

V and J are TRBV6-5 and TRBJ2-2; 7 bases align to TRBD1. The CDR3 is 13 amino acids. Trimming cost V 8 bases and J 5 bases; bases outside gene matches: 5. CDR1 MNHEY and CDR2 SVGAGI come from the germline V gene. CDR3 nucleotides: TGTGCCAGCCGCTTACAGGGGACCGGGGAGCTGTTTTTT. Its translation: CASRLQGTGELFF.

The chain links TRBV11-2 to TRBJ1-1; unclear D gene. The CDR3 contains 14 residues. Trimming cost V 0 bases and J 1 base, with 6 bases left between them. CDR1 is SGHAT and CDR2 is FQNNGV in the germline V gene. The CDR3 coding sequence is TGTGCCAGCAGCTTAGACGTACAGAACACTGAAGCTTTCTTT. This translates into CASSLDVQNTEAFF.

The chain employs TRBV11-2 and TRBJ1-5; 7 bases line up with TRBD1. The CDR3 has 15 residues. Germline V gene sequence: CDR1 SGHAT, CDR2 FQNNGV. Trimming took 0 bases from V and 5 from J; bases not matched to a gene: 4. CDR3: CASSLDGQADQPQHF. In DNA, the CDR3 is TGTGCCAGCAGCTTAGATGGACAGGCCGATCAGCCCCAGCATTTT.

The chain combines TRBV11-1 with TRBJ2-7, with a weak D call TRBD1 (6 bases). CDR3 length: 16 residues. Germline V gene sequence: CDR1 SGHAT, CDR2 FQDESV (reference sequence). V lost 4 bases and J 5 bases, leaving 21 bases between the germline ends. CDR3 amino acids: CASSSYGGPLGNEQYF. CDR3 nucleotides: TGTGCCAGCAGCTCCTATGGGGGCCCGTTAGGAAACGAGCAGTACTTC.